The next 15 T cell receptor beta chains were all read from a single sample in a study of Graves' ophthalmopathy and Graves' hyperthyroidism. Amplified TCR beta CDR3 regions were obtained using RNA transcripts as template. The library came from an HTBI-primed first-round RT-PCR and a second-round multiplex PCR. One entry per CDR3 protein, called by TCRdb with MiXCR from the multiplex PCR reads. The profile covers fewer than 650,000 distinct CDR3 sequences, with about 24% appearing a single time and approximately 7% taken by the ten largest. Sequencing was carried out using peripheral blood. Receptors were obtained from a woman aged 18-29 years with stable Graves' hyperthyroidism. Some clones in this sample may be carry-over from other donors' samples.

The genes are TRBV28 and TRBJ1-1, with TRBD1 matching over 7 bases. Germline loops: CDR1 MDHEN, CDR2 SYDVKM. CDR3 length: 19 residues. V trimming: 5 bases; J trimming: 0 bases; junction bases outside the gene matches: 18. The CDR3 nucleotides are TGTGCCAGCAGTCTTCGACCGGAGGGACAGCAGCAAATGAACACTGAAGCTTTCTTT. This translates into CASSLRPEGQQQMNTEAFF.

This clonotype appeared many times. V is TRBV30 and J is TRBJ1-1; TRBD1 is a possible D gene (5 bases). CDR3 length: 12 amino acids. The V end was cut by 2 bases, the J end by 5 bases, with 9 bases between. Germline-derived CDR1 and CDR2 are GTSNPN and SVGIG (reference sequence). The CDR3 is CAWSPRETEAFF. The CDR3 DNA reads as TGTGCCTGGAGTCCCAGGGAGACTGAAGCTTTCTTT.

In its sample, this clonotype was seen many times. The genes are TRBV6-1 and TRBJ1-6; 7 bases align to TRBD1. Germline values: CDR1 MNHNS, CDR2 SASEGT. V was clipped by 1 base and J by 4 bases; unmatched bases: 13. The CDR3 loop spans 19 amino acids. CDR3 residues: CASSEEVGGTATYNSPLHF. CDR3 in DNA: TGTGCCAGCAGTGAAGAAGTGGGGGGGACAGCAACTTATAATTCACCCCTCCACTTT.

In its sample, this clonotype was seen many times. The V gene is TRBV6-5, the J gene TRBJ1-1; D is uncertain. Trimming took off 0 bases at V and 3 bases at J, with 8 bases between the two ends. CDR3 length equals 14 residues. From germline, CDR1 is MNHEY and CDR2 SVGAGI. This CDR3 is CASSYSWVDTEAFF. Here the CDR3 DNA reads TGTGCCAGCAGTTACTCATGGGTTGACACTGAAGCTTTCTTT.

This clonotype was seen repeatedly, ten times or more. This chain joins TRBV2 and TRBJ1-1; unclear D gene. The CDR3 runs 10 residues. Germline CDR1 and CDR2: SNHLY and FYNNEI. The V end was cut by 7 bases, the J end by 7 bases, with 7 bases between. CDR3 nucleotides: TGTGCCAGCATGACAATTGAAGCTTTCTTT. It specifies CASMTIEAFF.

This clonotype was found many times. The chain links TRBV6-1 to TRBJ2-7; the D gene is possibly TRBD1 (5 bases). Trimming took off 1 base at V and 7 bases at J, with 23 bases between the two ends. This CDR3 spans 17 amino acids. The V gene's germline CDR1 is MNHNS and CDR2 SASEGT. The CDR3, as DNA: TGTGCCAGCAGTGAAGGGTGGGCAGGGCACGACCCTTGGGAGCAGTACTTC. Translated: CASSEGWAGHDPWEQYF.

This chain connects TRBV20-1 to TRBJ1-2, with 10 bases matching TRBD1. The length of the CDR3 is 12 residues. Germline assignment: CDR1 DFQATT and CDR2 SNEGSKA (reference sequence). The trim removed 4 bases at V and 8 bases at J, leaving 4 bases unmatched. CDR3 amino acids: CSATGQGFGYTF. The DNA of the CDR3 is TGCAGTGCTACGGGACAGGGGTTCGGCTACACCTTC.

This clonotype was observed once. The chain recombines TRBV24-1 with TRBJ1-2, with D unclear. Germline CDR1 reads KGHDR; CDR2 reads SFDVKD. The CDR3 consists of 13 residues. V was trimmed by 0 bases and J by 6 bases, leaving 7 bases between them. The CDR3 DNA reads TGTGCCACCAGTGATTTGGGAGGGAATGGCTACACCTTC. Translated, it gives CATSDLGGNGYTF.

V gene TRBV20-1 combines with J gene TRBJ2-5; the match to TRBD2 covers 7 bases. This CDR3 is built from 14 residues. Germline loops: CDR1 DFQATT, CDR2 SNEGSKA (reference sequence). The V gene end was trimmed by 3 bases and the J gene end by 2 bases; junction bases not matched to a gene: 6. The CDR3 DNA follows: TGCAGTGCTAGTAAGGGACTACCGCAAGAGACCCAGTACTTC. Its protein product is CSASKGLPQETQYF.

This sequence joins TRBV11-2 and TRBJ2-3; tentatively, D is TRBD1 (7 bases). V was clipped by 8 bases and J by 4 bases, with 16 bases between them. CDR1 and CDR2 from the germline V gene are SGHAT and FQNNGV. The CDR3 is made up of 14 amino acids. The CDR3 DNA reads TGTGCCAGCGGCAGGGGGGTGAGCTCAGATACGCAGTATTTT. Encoded protein: CASGRGVSSDTQYF.

This clonotype was picked up many times. This rearrangement joins TRBV30 to TRBJ1-1, with D perhaps matching TRBD1 (5 bases). The CDR3 runs to 13 residues. Germline CDR1 and CDR2: GTSNPN and SVGIG (reference sequence). The V gene lost 3 bases and the J gene lost 4 bases, with 12 bases spanning the gap. CDR3 in DNA: TGTGCCTGGAGCTACGCCGGGACCACTGAAGCTTTCTTT. Protein product: CAWSYAGTTEAFF. The variable domain in full, completed from reference TRBV30 and TRBJ1-1, reads SQTIHQWPATLVQPVGSPLSLECTVEGTSNPNLYWYRQAAGRGLQLLFYSVGIGQISSEVPQNLSASRPQDRQFILSSKKLLLSDSGFYLCAWSYAGTTEAFFGQGTRLTVV.

This chain uses TRBV13 with TRBJ2-2; tentatively, D is TRBD1 (6 bases). V was shortened by 2 bases and J by 0 bases, with 10 bases between the two germline ends. In germline, CDR1 is PRHDT, CDR2 FYEKMQ (reference sequence). The CDR3 extends over 16 amino acids. Here the CDR3 DNA reads TGTGCCAGCAGCTTATTTGGGGGCCCGAACACCGGGGAGCTGTTTTTT. This sequence encodes CASSLFGGPNTGELFF.

V is TRBV12-3 or TRBV12-4 and J is TRBJ1-1; 7 positions match TRBD1. This CDR3 spans 15 amino acids. Unmatched junction bases numbered 10, after V lost 5 bases and J lost 4 bases. The CDR3 DNA reads as TGTGCCAGCAGTCTGACAGCGACAGGGACCACTGAAGCTTTCTTT. It translates to CASSLTATGTTEAFF.

V gene TRBV6-1 combines with J gene TRBJ1-1; D might be TRBD1 (5 bases). The CDR3 covers 15 residues. Germline-derived CDR1 and CDR2 are MNHNS and SASEGT. Trimming took 6 bases from V and 1 from J, leaving 15 bases between them. The CDR3 loop is CASRDPGHSNTEAFF. In DNA form, the CDR3 reads TGTGCCAGCAGGGACCCCGGACATTCGAACACTGAAGCTTTCTTT.

This clonotype was picked up many times. The chain joins TRBV11-3 to TRBJ2-2; no clear D gene. Trimming removed 1 base at V and 2 bases at J, with 11 bases between. The germline V gene has CDR1 SGHNT and CDR2 YENEEA. The CDR3 runs to 16 residues. This CDR3 reads CASSLVYGRNTGELFF. CDR3 nucleotide sequence: TGTGCCAGCAGCTTAGTGTACGGACGTAACACCGGGGAGCTGTTTTTT. The whole variable domain, remainder taken from reference TRBV11-3 and TRBJ2-2, is EAGVVQSPRYKIIEKKQPVAFWCNPISGHNTLYWYLQNLGQGPELLIRYENEEAVDDSQLPKDRFSAERLKGVDSTLKIQPAELGDSAVYLCASSLVYGRNTGELFFGEGSRLTVL.